This note documents a single T cell receptor beta chain sequence. Repertoires were generated with immunoSEQ multiplex PCR, while TCRdb's copy carries only in-frame clones and drops some. Among 350,000 to 500,000 clones, 70% to 90% were seen once, and the ten largest hold less than 1.5%. CDR1 SNHLY and CDR2 FYNNEI come from the germline V gene. V lost 3 bases and J lost 2, with 14 bases in between. The CDR3 is 15 amino acids. In terms of age and location, participants ranged from roughly 18 to 89 years and lived in approximately 24 US areas. The data belong to a study of blood T cell repertoires in COVID-19. At the level of the study: Material from acute and convalescent COVID-19 was sourced from the United States, Italy and Spain. The cDNA or gDNA used as material had been derived from T cells, B-cell-depleted T cells, or PBMCs.

The source material was PBMCs or T cells enriched from blood (not recorded which). This clonotype originated in a woman aged 18-30 years who had been exposed to COVID-19. The chain is built from TRBV2 and TRBJ2-7; D not certain. The CDR3 DNA sequence: TGTGCCAGCAGTGATCCGACTCAACTCGCCTACGAGCAGTACTTC. Translated: CASSDPTQLAYEQYF.